These T cell receptor beta chains were read from a single sample in a study of T cell responses to AZD1222 COVID-19 vaccine. The method was immunoSEQ multiplex PCR; TCRdb's version includes in-frame clones alone and lacks a portion of them. Here the sample spans 130,000 to 150,000 clones, approximately 85% being singletons. This material consisted of peripheral blood, taken on day 0 of MenACWY control vaccination. These receptors all come from an adult in good health. Both conserved end residues are part of each CDR3. Each record gives: J gene, D gene, V gene, clone size, CDR3 DNA, CDR3 protein. D genes are given only for firm matches. Some rows have no size entry. The others give once, few or many, or a class for an expanded clone.

J: TRBJ1-2
D: NA
V: TRBV9
size: once
DNA: TGTGCCAGCAGCGTAGCTAGGGAGAACTATGGCTACACCTTC
CDR3: CASSVARENYGYTF

J: TRBJ1-2
D: TRBD1
V: TRBV4-1
size: NA
DNA: TGCGCCAGCAGCCACCGGGACAGGGAGAACTATGGCTACACCTTC
CDR3: CASSHRDRENYGYTF

J: TRBJ2-5
D: TRBD2
V: TRBV29-1
size: NA
DNA: TGCAGCGTGGTGACTAGCGGGGTTGAGACCCAGTACTTC
CDR3: CSVVTSGVETQYF

J: TRBJ2-2
D: NA
V: TRBV3-1/TRBV3-2
size: once
DNA: TGTGCCAGCAGCCAGGCTTTTTCGAGCGGGGAGCTGTTTTTT
CDR3: CASSQAFSSGELFF

J: TRBJ1-2
D: NA
V: TRBV19
size: NA
DNA: TGTGCCAGTAGTCGGGGAATCACGAACTATGGCTACACCTTC
CDR3: CASSRGITNYGYTF

J: TRBJ1-2
D: NA
V: TRBV11-2
size: NA
DNA: TGTGCCAGCAGCGCTTCGTCCGGCTATGGCTACACCTTC
CDR3: CASSASSGYGYTF

J: TRBJ2-7
D: NA
V: TRBV6-2/TRBV6-3
size: many
DNA: TGTGCCAGCAGTTACTCGACCGAGCAGTACTTC
CDR3: CASSYSTEQYF

J: TRBJ2-1
D: TRBD1
V: TRBV5-6
size: NA
DNA: TGTGCCAGCAGCATTAGGGGGCGAGAGAATGAGCAGTTCTTC
CDR3: CASSIRGRENEQFF

J: TRBJ2-3
D: NA
V: TRBV11-3
size: once
DNA: TGTGCCGGCAGCACCCGTAGCACAGATACGCAGTATTTT
CDR3: CAGSTRSTDTQYF

J: TRBJ2-5
D: NA
V: TRBV10-2
size: NA
DNA: TGCGCCAGCAGTGAAGGGGTTGGGTGGGCCAATCCAGAGACCCAGTACTTC
CDR3: CASSEGVGWANPETQYF

J: TRBJ2-1
D: TRBD2
V: TRBV9
size: NA
DNA: TGTGCCAGCAGCGTAGGTCCGGGGGGCTCCTACAATGAGCAGTTCTTC
CDR3: CASSVGPGGSYNEQFF

J: TRBJ1-5
D: NA
V: TRBV6-9
size: NA
DNA: TGTGCCTGCCTTTACAGGCGCAATCAGCCCCAGCATTTT
CDR3: CACLYRRNQPQHF

J: TRBJ1-5
D: TRBD1
V: TRBV19
size: NA
DNA: TGTGCCAGTAGTATAGCCCAGGGGGCTCTAGGCAATCAGCCCCAGCATTTT
CDR3: CASSIAQGALGNQPQHF

J: TRBJ1-5
D: TRBD1
V: TRBV7-3
size: NA
DNA: TGTGCCAGCAGCTACCTCTCCGGGACAGGGTATCAGCCCCAGCATTTT
CDR3: CASSYLSGTGYQPQHF

J: TRBJ2-1
D: NA
V: TRBV29-1
size: NA
DNA: TGCAGCGCCCTCTCTGCGGTCGTGGGCAATGAGCAGTTCTTC
CDR3: CSALSAVVGNEQFF

J: TRBJ2-2
D: TRBD2
V: TRBV4-1
size: NA
DNA: TGCGCCAGCAGCCGCCTGCGTGCGGGGGGGCAAATCACCGGGGAGCTGTTTTTT
CDR3: CASSRLRAGGQITGELFF

J: TRBJ1-1
D: TRBD1
V: TRBV19
size: NA
DNA: TGTGCCAGTACCAAAACTCGGGACAGTAGATGGAACACTGAAGCTTTCTTT
CDR3: CASTKTRDSRWNTEAFF

J: TRBJ1-6
D: NA
V: TRBV30
size: NA
DNA: TGTGCCTGGAACGCACTCGGTGGTTCACCCCTCCACTTT
CDR3: CAWNALGGSPLHF

J: TRBJ2-3
D: NA
V: TRBV11-2
size: NA
DNA: TGTGCCAGCAGCTTAGACCTCCAAGCAGATACGCAGTATTTT
CDR3: CASSLDLQADTQYF

J: TRBJ1-1
D: NA
V: TRBV29-1
size: NA
DNA: TGCAGCGACACACAGGGTTTTGGGGGCACTGAAGCTTTCTTT
CDR3: CSDTQGFGGTEAFF

J: TRBJ2-1
D: NA
V: TRBV5-6
size: NA
DNA: TGTGCCAGCAGCCCTGCCCCGGGAAGCTCCTACAATGAGCAGTTCTTC
CDR3: CASSPAPGSSYNEQFF

J: TRBJ2-6
D: NA
V: TRBV5-1
size: NA
DNA: TGCGCCAGCTGTGTGGACTCTGGGGCCAACGTCCTGACTTTC
CDR3: CASCVDSGANVLTF

J: TRBJ1-1
D: NA
V: TRBV27
size: NA
DNA: TGTGCCAGCAGTTTGAGTGGGACTACCATTGAAGCTTTCTTT
CDR3: CASSLSGTTIEAFF

J: TRBJ1-1
D: TRBD1
V: TRBV24-1
size: many
DNA: TGTGCCACCAGTGAGGAAGGGACAGGGAGGGCTTTCTTT
CDR3: CATSEEGTGRAFF

J: TRBJ2-3
D: NA
V: TRBV7-3
size: NA
DNA: TGTGCCAGCAGCCGATCGGACATGGATACGCAGTATTTT
CDR3: CASSRSDMDTQYF

J: TRBJ2-3
D: TRBD2
V: TRBV2
size: NA
DNA: TGTGCCAGCAGGGGAGCGGGGAGCCTCACAGATACGCAGTATTTT
CDR3: CASRGAGSLTDTQYF